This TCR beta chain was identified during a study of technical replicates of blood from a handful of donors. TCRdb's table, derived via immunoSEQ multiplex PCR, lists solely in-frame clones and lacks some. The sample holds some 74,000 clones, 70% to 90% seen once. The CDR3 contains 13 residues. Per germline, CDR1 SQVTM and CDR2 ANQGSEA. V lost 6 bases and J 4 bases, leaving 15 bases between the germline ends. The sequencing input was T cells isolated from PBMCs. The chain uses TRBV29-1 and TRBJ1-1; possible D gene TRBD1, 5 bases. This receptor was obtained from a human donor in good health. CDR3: CSVGGVMTTEAFF. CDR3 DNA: TGCAGCGTCGGGGGGGTCATGACCACTGAAGCTTTCTTT.